This TCR beta chain was recorded in a study of shared clonotypes between healthy human individuals. About the research overall: A few men and a couple of women, aged 18 to 49, were donors.

Germline CDR1 and CDR2: GTSNPN and SVGIG (reference sequence). This CDR3 comprises 14 residues. Using immunoSEQ multiplex PCR, the repertoire was profiled, and TCRdb retains in-frame clones only, with some absent. The sample includes over a million clones, roughly 80% of them seen just once. The source is a man younger than 30 in good health. The chain recombines TRBV30 with TRBJ2-5; TRBD2 might be the D (5 bases). The J call may be in error: the DNA end matches TRBJ2-7 better. Specimen: memory CD4+ T cells sorted from blood. Subset denoted: CD45RA-negative fraction. DNA for the CDR3: TGTGCCTGGAGTGTCTCAAGCGGCAACTACGAGCAGTACTTC. Its translation is CAWSVSSGNYEQYF.